The clone carrying this T cell receptor (beta chain) was seen at least ten times. Its antigen remains unidentified. This sample was taken from a study of T-cell reconstitution after alpha-beta-depleted transplantation in children. Preparation of the TCRbeta library involved a method that used unique molecular identifiers. TCRdb reprocessed the PCR reads with MiXCR, giving one entry per CDR3 protein. The sample shows about 18,000 distinct CDR3 sequences, about 5.3% of them seen only once. Notes on the study in general: TCRbeta diversity was high at day 60 in some patients (a result of surviving recipient T cells and thymic progenitors).

Germline values: CDR1 SEHNR, CDR2 FQNEAQ (reference sequence). CDR3 length: 16 amino acids. Trimming took off 5 bases at V and 15 bases at J, with 29 bases between the two ends. The clonotype comes from a boy aged 5-17 years with acute lymphoblastic leukemia, due to receive a stem cell transplant. The chain has TRBV7-9 and TRBJ2-1; perhaps TRBD2 as D (7 bases). Sequenced here: PBMCs, sampled before TCRalphabeta/CD19-depleted stem cell transplant. DNA for the CDR3: TGTGCCAGCAGCCCCGCCAGCTGGAGTCACCGGGGGGCCAGGTTCTTC. Protein: CASSPASWSHRGARFF. Complete variable domain (other parts from reference TRBV7-9 and TRBJ2-1): DTGVSQNPRHKITKRGQNVTFRCDPISEHNRLYWYRQTLGQGPEFLTYFQNEAQLEKSRLLSDRFSAERPKGSFSTLEIQRTEQGDSAMYLCASSPASWSHRGARFFGPGTRLTVL.